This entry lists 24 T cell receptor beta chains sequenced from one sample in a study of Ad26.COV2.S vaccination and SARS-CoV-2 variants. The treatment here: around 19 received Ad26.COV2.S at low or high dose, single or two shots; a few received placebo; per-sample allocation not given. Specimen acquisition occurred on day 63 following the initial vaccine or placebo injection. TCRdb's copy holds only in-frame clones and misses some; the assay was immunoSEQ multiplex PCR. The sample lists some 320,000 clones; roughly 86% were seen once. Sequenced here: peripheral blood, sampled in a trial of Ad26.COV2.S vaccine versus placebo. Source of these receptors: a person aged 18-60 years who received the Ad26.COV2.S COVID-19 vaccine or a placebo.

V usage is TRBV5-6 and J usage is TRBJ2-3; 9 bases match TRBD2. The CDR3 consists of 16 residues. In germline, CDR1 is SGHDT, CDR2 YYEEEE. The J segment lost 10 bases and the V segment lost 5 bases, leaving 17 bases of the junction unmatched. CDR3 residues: CASSFAGTSSRVAQYF. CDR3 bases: TGTGCCAGCAGTTTTGCAGGGACTAGCTCCCGAGTAGCGCAGTATTTT.

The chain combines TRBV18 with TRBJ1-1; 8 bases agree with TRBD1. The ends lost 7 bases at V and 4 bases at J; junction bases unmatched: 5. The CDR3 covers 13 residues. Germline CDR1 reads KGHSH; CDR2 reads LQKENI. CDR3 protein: CASYPGQVTEAFF. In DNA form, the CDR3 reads TGTGCCAGCTACCCGGGACAGGTCACTGAAGCTTTCTTT. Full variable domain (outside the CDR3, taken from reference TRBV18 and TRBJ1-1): NAGVMQNPRHLVRRRGQEARLRCSPMKGHSHVYWYRQLPEEGLKFMVYLQKENIIDESGMPKERFSAEFPKEGPSILRIQQVVRGDSAAYFCASYPGQVTEAFFGQGTRLTVV.

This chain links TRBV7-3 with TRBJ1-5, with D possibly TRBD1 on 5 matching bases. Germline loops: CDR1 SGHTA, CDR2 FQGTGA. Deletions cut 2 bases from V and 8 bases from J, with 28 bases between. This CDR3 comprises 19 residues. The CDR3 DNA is TGTGCCAGCAGCTTACTCATTCCAACGGGAGACGGTGGGGGGAAGCCCCAGCATTTT. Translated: CASSLLIPTGDGGGKPQHF.

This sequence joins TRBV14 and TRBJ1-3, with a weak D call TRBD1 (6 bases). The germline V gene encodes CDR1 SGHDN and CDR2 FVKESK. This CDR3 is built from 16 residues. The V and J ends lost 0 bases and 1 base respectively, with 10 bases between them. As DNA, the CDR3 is TGTGCCAGCAGCCAAGATGGCAGGGGTTCTGGAAACACCATATATTTT. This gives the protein CASSQDGRGSGNTIYF.

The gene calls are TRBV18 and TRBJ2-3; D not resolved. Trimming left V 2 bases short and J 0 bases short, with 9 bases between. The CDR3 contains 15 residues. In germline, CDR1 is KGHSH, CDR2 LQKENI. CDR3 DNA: TGTGCCAGCTCACCAGCTCGGTATAGCACAGATACGCAGTATTTT. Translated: CASSPARYSTDTQYF. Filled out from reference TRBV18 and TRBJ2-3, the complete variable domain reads NAGVMQNPRHLVRRRGQEARLRCSPMKGHSHVYWYRQLPEEGLKFMVYLQKENIIDESGMPKERFSAEFPKEGPSILRIQQVVRGDSAAYFCASSPARYSTDTQYFGPGTRLTVL.

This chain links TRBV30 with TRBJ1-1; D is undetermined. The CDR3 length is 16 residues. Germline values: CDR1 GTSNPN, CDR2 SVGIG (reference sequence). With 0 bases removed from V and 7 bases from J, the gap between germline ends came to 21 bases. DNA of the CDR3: TGTGCCTGGAGTGTACAAGTCGAGTCAGCTTATATTGAAGCTTTCTTT. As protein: CAWSVQVESAYIEAFF.

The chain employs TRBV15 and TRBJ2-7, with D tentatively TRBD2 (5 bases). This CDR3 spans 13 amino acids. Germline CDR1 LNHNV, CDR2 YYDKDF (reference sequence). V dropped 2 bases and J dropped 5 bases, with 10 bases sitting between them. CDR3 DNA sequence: TGTGCCACCAGCAGACAGGACTGGAACGAGCAGTACTTC. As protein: CATSRQDWNEQYF.

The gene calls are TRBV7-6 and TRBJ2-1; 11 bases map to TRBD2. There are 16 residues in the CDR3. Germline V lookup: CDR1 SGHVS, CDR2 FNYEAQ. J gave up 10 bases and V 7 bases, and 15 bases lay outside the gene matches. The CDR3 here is CASTQESSGGAGEQFF. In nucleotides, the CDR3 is TGTGCCAGCACTCAGGAAAGTAGCGGGGGGGCCGGAGAGCAGTTCTTC.

CDR3 region: CASSLRGADTQYF. The CDR3 region has the DNA TGTGCCAGCAGCTTAAGGGGCGCAGATACGCAGTATTTT. This chain uses TRBV5-4 with TRBJ2-3; D may be TRBD1 (5 bases). The CDR3 is 13 amino acids. Trimming removed 2 bases from V and 4 bases from J, with 8 bases in between. Germline V CDR1 and CDR2: SGHNT, YYREEE (reference sequence). Using reference TRBV5-4 and TRBJ2-3 for the parts outside the CDR3, the full variable domain is ETGVTQSPTHLIKTRGQQVTLRCSSQSGHNTVSWYQQALGQGPQFIFQYYREEENGRGNFPPRFSGLQFPNYSSELNVNALELDDSALYLCASSLRGADTQYFGPGTRLTVL.

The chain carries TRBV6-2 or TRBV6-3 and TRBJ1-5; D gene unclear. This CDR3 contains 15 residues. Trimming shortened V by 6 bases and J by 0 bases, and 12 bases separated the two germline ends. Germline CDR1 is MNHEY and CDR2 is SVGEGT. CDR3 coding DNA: TGTGCCAGCAGCTCGGGAGGGTATAGCAATCAGCCCCAGCATTTT. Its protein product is CASSSGGYSNQPQHF.

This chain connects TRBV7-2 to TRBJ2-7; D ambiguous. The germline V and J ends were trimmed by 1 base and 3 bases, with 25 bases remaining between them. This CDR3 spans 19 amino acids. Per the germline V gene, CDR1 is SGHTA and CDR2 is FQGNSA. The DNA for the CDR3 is TGTGCCAGCAGCTTAGGAGAAGATCTGATATTGCACGCCCGCTACGAGCAGTACTTC. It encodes CASSLGEDLILHARYEQYF.

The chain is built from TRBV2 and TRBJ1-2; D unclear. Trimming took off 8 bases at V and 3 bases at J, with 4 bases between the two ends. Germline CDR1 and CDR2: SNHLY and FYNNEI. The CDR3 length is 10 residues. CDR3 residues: CASEDYGYTF. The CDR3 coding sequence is TGTGCCAGCGAGGACTATGGCTACACCTTC.

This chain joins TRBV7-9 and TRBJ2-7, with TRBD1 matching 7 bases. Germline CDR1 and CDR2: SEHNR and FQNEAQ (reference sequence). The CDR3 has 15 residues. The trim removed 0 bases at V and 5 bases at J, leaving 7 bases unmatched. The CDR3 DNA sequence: TGTGCCAGCAGCTTAGCGACAGGGAAACAGAACGAGCAGTACTTC. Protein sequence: CASSLATGKQNEQYF. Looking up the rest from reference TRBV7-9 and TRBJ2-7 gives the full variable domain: DTGVSQNPRHKITKRGQNVTFRCDPISEHNRLYWYRQTLGQGPEFLTYFQNEAQLEKSRLLSDRFSAERPKGSFSTLEIQRTEQGDSAMYLCASSLATGKQNEQYFGPGTRLTVT.

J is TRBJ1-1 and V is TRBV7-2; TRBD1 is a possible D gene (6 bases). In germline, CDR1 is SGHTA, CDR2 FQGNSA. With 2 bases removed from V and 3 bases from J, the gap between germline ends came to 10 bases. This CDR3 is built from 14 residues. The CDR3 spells CASSLMDSYTEAFF. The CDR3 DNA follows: TGTGCCAGCAGCTTAATGGACAGCTACACTGAAGCTTTCTTT. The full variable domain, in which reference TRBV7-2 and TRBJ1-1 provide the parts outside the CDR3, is GAGVSQSPSNKVTEKGKDVELRCDPISGHTALYWYRQSLGQGLEFLIYFQGNSAPDKSGLPSDRFSAERTGGSVSTLTIQRTQQEDSAVYLCASSLMDSYTEAFFGQGTRLTVV.

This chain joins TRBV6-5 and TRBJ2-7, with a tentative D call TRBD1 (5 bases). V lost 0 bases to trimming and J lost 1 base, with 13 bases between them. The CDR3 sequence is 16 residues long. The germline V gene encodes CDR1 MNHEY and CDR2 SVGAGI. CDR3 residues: CASSYSPGHRSYEQYF. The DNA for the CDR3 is TGTGCCAGCAGTTACTCGCCCGGCCACAGGTCCTACGAGCAGTACTTC.

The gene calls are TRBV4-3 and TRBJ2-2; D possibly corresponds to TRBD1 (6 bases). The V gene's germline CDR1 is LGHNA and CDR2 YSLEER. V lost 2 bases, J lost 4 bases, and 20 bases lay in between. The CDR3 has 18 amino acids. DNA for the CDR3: TGCGCCAGCAGCCAACGGGCTAGGGCAGGGGCCCGCACCGGGGAGCTGTTTTTT. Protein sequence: CASSQRARAGARTGELFF.

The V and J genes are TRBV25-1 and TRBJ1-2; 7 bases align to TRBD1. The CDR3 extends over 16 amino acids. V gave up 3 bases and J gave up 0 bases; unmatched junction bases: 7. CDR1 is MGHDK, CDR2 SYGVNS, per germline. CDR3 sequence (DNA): TGTGCCAGCAGTGACTTTAGGGACAGTGCTAACTATGGCTACACCTTC. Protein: CASSDFRDSANYGYTF.

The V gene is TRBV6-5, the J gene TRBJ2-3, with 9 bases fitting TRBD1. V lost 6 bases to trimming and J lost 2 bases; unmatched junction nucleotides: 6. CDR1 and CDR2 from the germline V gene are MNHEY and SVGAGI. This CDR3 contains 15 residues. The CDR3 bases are TGTGCCAGCAGACAAGGACAGGGGCCCACAGATACGCAGTATTTT. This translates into CASRQGQGPTDTQYF.

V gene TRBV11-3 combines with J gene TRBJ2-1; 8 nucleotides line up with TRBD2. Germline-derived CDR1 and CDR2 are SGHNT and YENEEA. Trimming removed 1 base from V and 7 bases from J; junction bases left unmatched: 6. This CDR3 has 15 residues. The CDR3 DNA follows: TGTGCCAGCAGCTTAGGTAGCGGGAATAGAAATGAGCAGTTCTTC. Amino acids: CASSLGSGNRNEQFF.

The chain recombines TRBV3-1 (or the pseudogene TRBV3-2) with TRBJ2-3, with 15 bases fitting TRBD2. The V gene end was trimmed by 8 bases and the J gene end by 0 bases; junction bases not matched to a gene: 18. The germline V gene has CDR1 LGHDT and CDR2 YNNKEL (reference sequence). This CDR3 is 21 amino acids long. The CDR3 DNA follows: TGTGCCAGCTCGGAACGAGGACTAGCGGGGGGGCCGAGGGGAAGCACAGATACGCAGTATTTT. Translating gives CASSERGLAGGPRGSTDTQYF.

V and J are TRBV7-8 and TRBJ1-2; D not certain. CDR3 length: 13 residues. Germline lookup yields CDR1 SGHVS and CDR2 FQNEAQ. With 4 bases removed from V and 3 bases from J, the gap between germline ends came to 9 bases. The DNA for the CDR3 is TGTGCCAGCAGCTCGTTACCGGACTATGGCTACACCTTC. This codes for CASSSLPDYGYTF.

The CDR3 bases are TGTGCCAGCAGTCCCTACAAGGGGACTGAAGCTTTCTTT. It encodes CASSPYKGTEAFF. V gene TRBV6-5 combines with J gene TRBJ1-1, with a weak D call TRBD1 (5 bases). V gave up 5 bases and J gave up 5 bases, with 12 bases separating them. This CDR3 region has 13 residues. Germline lookup yields CDR1 MNHEY and CDR2 SVGAGI.

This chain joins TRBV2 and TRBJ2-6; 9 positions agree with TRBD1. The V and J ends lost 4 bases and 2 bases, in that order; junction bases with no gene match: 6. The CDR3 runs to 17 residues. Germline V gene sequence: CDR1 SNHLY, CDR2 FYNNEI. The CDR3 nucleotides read TGTGCCAGCAGTGGGACAGGGGATGGTCCTGGGGCCAACGTCCTGACTTTC. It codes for CASSGTGDGPGANVLTF.

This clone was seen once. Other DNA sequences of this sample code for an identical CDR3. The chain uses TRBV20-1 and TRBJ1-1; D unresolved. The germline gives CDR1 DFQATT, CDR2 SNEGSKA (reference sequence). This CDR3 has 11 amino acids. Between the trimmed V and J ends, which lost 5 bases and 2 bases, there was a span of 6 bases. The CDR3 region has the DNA TGCAGTGCTTCCCGCAACACTGAAGCTTTCTTT. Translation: CSASRNTEAFF.